This entry lists 10 T cell receptor beta chains sequenced from one sample in a study of identical twins. One entry per CDR3 protein results from TCRdb running MiXCR on the 5' RACE reads. The repertoire consists of some 1,700,000 distinct CDR3 sequences, with around 29% occurring once and the leading ten covering over 0.25%. Sequencing used cord blood. The receptors stem from a newborn girl in good health.

V is TRBV12-3 or TRBV12-4 and J is TRBJ1-4, with D possibly matching TRBD1 (5 bases). V was shortened by 2 bases and J by 6 bases, with 13 bases between the two germline ends. CDR3 length: 15 residues. CDR3 sequence reads: CASSLRGTTDEKLFF. In DNA form, the CDR3 reads TGTGCCAGCAGTTTAAGAGGGACCACTGATGAAAAACTGTTTTTT.

This clonotype was observed a few times. The chain recombines TRBV5-1 with TRBJ1-4; D uncertain. Deletions cut 4 bases from V and 0 bases from J, with 7 bases between. CDR1 and CDR2 (germline): SGHRS, YFSETQ. The CDR3 has 14 amino acids. CDR3 amino acids: CASSGGTTNEKLFF. The CDR3 nucleotides are TGCGCCAGCAGCGGCGGGACAACTAATGAAAAACTGTTTTTT.

This clonotype was seen a handful of times. The CDR3 DNA is TGTGCCAGCAGTGGGACAGACTATAATTCACCCCTCCACTTT. Translation: CASSGTDYNSPLHF. The rearrangement uses TRBV28 and TRBJ1-6, with 7 bases aligning to TRBD1. Losses at the gene ends were 5 bases for V and 3 bases for J; bases not matched to a gene: 1. Germline assignment: CDR1 MDHEN and CDR2 SYDVKM. The CDR3 is 14 amino acids.

The table lists this clonotype with a few counts. The V gene is TRBV20-1, the J gene TRBJ1-5, with D possibly being TRBD1 (5 bases). Germline loops: CDR1 DFQATT, CDR2 SNEGSKA (reference sequence). The CDR3 consists of 15 residues. V lost 0 bases to trimming and J lost 1 base, with 10 bases between them. The CDR3 bases are TGCAGTGCTAGAGATCATCAGGGAAGCAATCAGCCCCAGCATTTT. Its protein is CSARDHQGSNQPQHF.

This clonotype was found a few times. The chain carries TRBV9 and TRBJ2-7, with D unclear. Judging by the DNA end, TRBJ2-5 fits better; the J call may be wrong. Germline values: CDR1 SGDLS, CDR2 YYNGEE. The CDR3 has 12 amino acids. CDR3 coding DNA: TGTGCCAGCAGCTCCCCCCATCGGACCCAGTACTTC. Translated, it gives CASSSPHRTQYF.

This clonotype has just one count. CDR3 in amino acids: CASSLIPLSTNEKLFF. The CDR3 nucleotides read TGCGCCAGCAGCTTGATTCCCCTCTCAACTAATGAAAAACTGTTTTTT. The chain employs TRBV5-1 and TRBJ1-4; unclear D gene. The CDR3 covers 16 residues. V was pared by 1 base and J by 0 bases, with 10 bases between. In germline, CDR1 is SGHRS, CDR2 YFSETQ.

V is TRBV7-8 and J is TRBJ1-2, with D uncertain. The V gene lost 5 bases and the J gene lost 0 bases, with 22 bases spanning the gap. CDR1 and CDR2 (germline): SGHVS, FQNEAQ. The CDR3 is 18 residues long. Written as DNA, the CDR3 is TGTGCCAGCAGCCCGACCCACCGAGGGCCTGCAGCTAACTATGGCTACACCTTC. Translating gives CASSPTHRGPAANYGYTF.

Remarks on this clonotype: A read error is possible here, since a much larger clone lies one base away. The chain links TRBV5-1 to TRBJ1-2, with D tentatively TRBD1 (5 bases). Between the trimmed V and J ends, which lost 6 bases and 5 bases, there was a span of 17 bases. Germline values: CDR1 SGHRS, CDR2 YFSETQ. CDR3 size: 14 residues. The CDR3 sequence is CASNQGDSHYGYTF. The CDR3, as DNA: TGCGCCAGCAACCAGGGAGACAGCCATTATGGCTACACCTTC.

The chain combines TRBV25-1 with TRBJ2-7; no definite D call. Germline V gene sequence: CDR1 MGHDK, CDR2 SYGVNS. The CDR3 is made up of 13 amino acids. With 9 bases removed from V and 1 base from J, the gap between germline ends came to 13 bases. The CDR3 loop reads CARGSGGSYEQYF. CDR3 coding DNA: TGTGCCAGGGGGTCAGGCGGATCCTACGAGCAGTACTTC.

In DNA, the CDR3 is TGTGCCAGCAGTTTATCGCGGGGTCACCTCTACGAGCAGTACTTC. This encodes CASSLSRGHLYEQYF. The rearrangement links TRBV27 to TRBJ2-7; D is possibly TRBD2 (6 bases). The CDR3 is made up of 15 amino acids. CDR1 and CDR2 from the germline V gene are MNHEY and SMNVEV (reference sequence). The germline V and J ends were trimmed by 0 bases and 3 bases, with 12 bases remaining between them.